This TCR beta chain was captured in a study of cytomegalovirus exposure and HLA in healthy donors. Whole-study results and caveats: Most TCRs appeared rarely, but some public TCRs recurred in many donors.

Comment on this clone: Its target is not known.

The germline V gene has CDR1 MNHNS and CDR2 SASEGT. V lost 0 bases and J 2 bases, leaving 14 bases between the germline ends. The CDR3 runs 17 residues. The PCR ran on 60 Vbeta and 13 Jbeta primers. Sequencing was performed with immunoSEQ multiplex PCR; in TCRdb, only in-frame clones are kept and a portion is missing. Among about 160,000 clones listed, about 81% were seen once. The chain links TRBV6-1 to TRBJ1-3; D is possibly TRBD1 (6 bases). The specimen was PBMCs. This receptor was taken from a woman aged 50 to 60 in good health and CMV-seropositive. For the CDR3, the DNA is TGTGCCAGCAGTGAAGCCAGGGGCCTGAGAACTGGAAACACCATATATTTT. Translated, it gives CASSEARGLRTGNTIYF.